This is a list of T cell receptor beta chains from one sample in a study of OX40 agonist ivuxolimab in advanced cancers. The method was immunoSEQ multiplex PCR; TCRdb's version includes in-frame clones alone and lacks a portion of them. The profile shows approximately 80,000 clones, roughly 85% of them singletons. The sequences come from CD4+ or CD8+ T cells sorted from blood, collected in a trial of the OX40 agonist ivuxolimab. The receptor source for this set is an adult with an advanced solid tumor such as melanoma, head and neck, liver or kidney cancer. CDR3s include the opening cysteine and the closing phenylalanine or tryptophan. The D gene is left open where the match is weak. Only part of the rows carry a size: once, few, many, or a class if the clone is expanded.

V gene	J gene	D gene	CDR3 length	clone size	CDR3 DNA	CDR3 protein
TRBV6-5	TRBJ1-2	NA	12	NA	TGTGCCAGCAGTTACTCCGCCGGTGGCTACACCTTC	CASSYSAGGYTF
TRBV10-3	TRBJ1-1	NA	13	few	TGTGCCATCAGTGATGGGGATGGCACTGAAGCTTTCTTT	CAISDGDGTEAFF
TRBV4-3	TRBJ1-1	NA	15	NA	TGCGCCAGCAGCCGTAGCAGGGGAGGGAACACTGAAGCTTTCTTT	CASSRSRGGNTEAFF
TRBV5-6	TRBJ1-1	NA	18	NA	NA	CASSLRGVGAGAGGISFF
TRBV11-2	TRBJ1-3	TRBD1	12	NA	TGTGCAAGCAGGGGGCTTGGAAACACCATATATTTT	CASRGLGNTIYF
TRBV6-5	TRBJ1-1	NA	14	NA	TGTGCCGGCAGTTACAGGACGAAGAACACTGAAGCTTTCTTT	CAGSYRTKNTEAFF
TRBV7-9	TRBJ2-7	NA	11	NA	TGTGCCAGCAGCTTAAGCGGGGAGCAGTACTTC	CASSLSGEQYF
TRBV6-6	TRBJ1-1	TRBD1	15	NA	TGTGCCAGCACATACAGGGGGTGGGAGGTCACTGAAGCTTTCTTT	CASTYRGWEVTEAFF
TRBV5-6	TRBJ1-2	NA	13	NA	TGTGCCAGCAGCTTGTCCGGTGTCTATGGCTACACCTTC	CASSLSGVYGYTF
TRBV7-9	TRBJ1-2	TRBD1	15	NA	TGTGCCAGCAGCTTAGGAGGGACAGGGAACTATGGCTACACCTTC	CASSLGGTGNYGYTF
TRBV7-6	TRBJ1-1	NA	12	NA	TGTGCCAGCAGACCTGACAGCGGTGAAGCTTTCTTT	CASRPDSGEAFF
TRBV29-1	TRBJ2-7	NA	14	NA	TGCAGCGTTCCAAAGACTGATAGCTCCTACGAGCAGTACTTC	CSVPKTDSSYEQYF
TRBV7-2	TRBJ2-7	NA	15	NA	TGTGTCAGCAGAGAGGGCAGGGCGAGCTCCTACGAGCAGTACTTC	CVSREGRASSYEQYF
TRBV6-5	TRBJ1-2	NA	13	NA	TGTGCCAGCAGTTATGGGGTCGGCTATGGCTACACCTTC	CASSYGVGYGYTF
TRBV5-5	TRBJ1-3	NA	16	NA	TGTGCCAGCAGCCTCCGCGGGGACGTCTCTGGAAACACCATATATTTT	CASSLRGDVSGNTIYF
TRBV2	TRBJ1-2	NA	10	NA	TGTGCCAGCAGTAGCAGGGTTTGGACCTTC	CASSSRVWTF
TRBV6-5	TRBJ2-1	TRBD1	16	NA	TGTGCCAGCAGTTCCCCTACAGGGGGATTTTACAATGAGCAGTTCTTC	CASSSPTGGFYNEQFF
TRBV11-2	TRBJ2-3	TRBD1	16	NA	TGTGCCGGCAGCCACCTACAGGGGGCGGAGACAGATACGCAGTATTTT	CAGSHLQGAETDTQYF
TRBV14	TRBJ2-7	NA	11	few	TGTGCCAGCAGCCAAAATTACGAGCAGTACTTC	CASSQNYEQYF
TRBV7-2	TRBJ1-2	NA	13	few	TGTGCCAGCAGCTCCAGACCCTACTATGGCTACACCTTC	CASSSRPYYGYTF
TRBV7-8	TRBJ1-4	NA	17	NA	TGTGCCAGCAGCTTAGGAGGAGCACCCGGAACTAATGAAAAACTGTTTTTT	CASSLGGAPGTNEKLFF
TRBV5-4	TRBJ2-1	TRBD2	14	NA	TGTGCCAGCAGCTTGCTAGCGGCAGACAATGAGCAGTTCTTC	CASSLLAADNEQFF
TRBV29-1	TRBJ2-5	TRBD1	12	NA	TGCAGCGCGCTAGACAGGGCGCAGACCCAGTACTTC	CSALDRAQTQYF
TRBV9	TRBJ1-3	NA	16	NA	TGTGCCAGCAGCCCCCACCCGGGGGGCGCGGGAAACACCATATATTTT	CASSPHPGGAGNTIYF
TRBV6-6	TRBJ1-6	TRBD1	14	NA	TGTGCCAGCAGTTCGGGACAGGCGAATTCACCCCTCCACTTT	CASSSGQANSPLHF
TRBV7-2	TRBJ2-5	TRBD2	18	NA	TGTGCCAGCAGCTTAGAGGGCGGGGGGCGCCTAATCCAAGAGACCCAGTACTTC	CASSLEGGGRLIQETQYF
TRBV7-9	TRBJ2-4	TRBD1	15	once	TGTGCCAGCAGCCCGGGGACAGCAGCCAAAAACATTCAGTACTTC	CASSPGTAAKNIQYF
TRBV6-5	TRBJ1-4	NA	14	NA	TGTGCCAGCAGAAACCCGGCAACTAATGAAAAACTGTTTTTT	CASRNPATNEKLFF
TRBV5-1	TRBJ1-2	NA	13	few	TGCGCCAGCAGCTTGGCCAGGGGTGATGGCTACACCTTC	CASSLARGDGYTF
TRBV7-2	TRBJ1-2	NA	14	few	TGTGCCAGCAGCTTAAACAGGGTGCACTATGGCTACACCTTC	CASSLNRVHYGYTF
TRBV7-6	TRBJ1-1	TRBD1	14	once	TGTGCCAGCAGCTTACGGCGGACAGGGGGTGAAGCTTTCTTT	CASSLRRTGGEAFF
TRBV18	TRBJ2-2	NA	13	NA	TGTGCCAGCTCACCCTGGGGTTCCTGGGAGCTGTTTTTT	CASSPWGSWELFF
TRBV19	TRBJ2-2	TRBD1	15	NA	TGTGCCAGTAGCGGACAGGGGGTGGCCACCGGGGAGCTGTTTTTT	CASSGQGVATGELFF
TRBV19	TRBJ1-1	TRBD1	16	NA	TGTGCCAGTAGTATTTACCCCCAGGGGGCGGCTACTGAAGCTTTCTTT	CASSIYPQGAATEAFF
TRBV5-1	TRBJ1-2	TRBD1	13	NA	TGCGCCAGCAGCGTGGGACAGAGCTATGGCTACACCTTC	CASSVGQSYGYTF
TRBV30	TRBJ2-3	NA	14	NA	TGTGCCTGGAGCTTGAGCGGATTGACAGATACGCAGTATTTT	CAWSLSGLTDTQYF
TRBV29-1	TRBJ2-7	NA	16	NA	TGCAGCGTTGACCAAGGACCGGAGGGGGGAACCTACGAGCAGTACTTC	CSVDQGPEGGTYEQYF
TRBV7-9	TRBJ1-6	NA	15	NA	TGTGCCAGCAGCCGTGGACTCTCCTATAATTCACCCCTCCACTTT	CASSRGLSYNSPLHF
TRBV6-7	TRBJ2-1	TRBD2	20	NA	TGTGCCAGCAGTTACTCGAGTCCCTTAGCGGGGGATTTCCACTACAATGAGCAGTTCTTC	CASSYSSPLAGDFHYNEQFF
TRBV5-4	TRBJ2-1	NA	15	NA	TGTGCCAGCAGCCTGGGGGGCCCAGGGAACAATGAGCAGTTCTTC	CASSLGGPGNNEQFF
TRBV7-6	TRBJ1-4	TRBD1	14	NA	TGTGCCAGCAGCCTAGGACAGGGACCTGAAAAACTGTTTTTT	CASSLGQGPEKLFF
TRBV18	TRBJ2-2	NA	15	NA	TGTGCCAGCTCACCAGGAGGAGTCCGTACCGGGGAGCTGTTTTTT	CASSPGGVRTGELFF
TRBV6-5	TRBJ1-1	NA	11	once	TGTGCCAGCAGTTCTAGGGGGGAAGCTTTCTTT	CASSSRGEAFF
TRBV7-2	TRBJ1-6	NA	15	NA	TGTGCCAGCAGCCCTTGGGGGGCGGGTAATTCACCCCTCCACTTT	CASSPWGAGNSPLHF
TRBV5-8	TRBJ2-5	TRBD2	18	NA	TGTGCCAGCAGCCAAACCGGGACTAGTAGGCCCCAGGTTGAGACCCAGTACTTC	CASSQTGTSRPQVETQYF
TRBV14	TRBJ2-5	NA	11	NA	TGTGCCAGCAGCCAAGTAGAGACCCAGTACTTC	CASSQVETQYF